The 28 T cell receptor beta chains given below trace back to one sample, sequenced in a study of cytomegalovirus exposure and HLA in healthy donors. With 60 Vbeta and 13 Jbeta primers, the PCR was carried out. TCRdb's copy holds only in-frame clones and misses some; the assay was immunoSEQ multiplex PCR. This repertoire shows roughly 120,000 clones, roughly 9% found once; its top ten account for around 6%. Sequencing used PBMCs. Receptors were obtained from a woman in her forties in good health and CMV-seropositive.

The rearrangement uses TRBV2 and TRBJ1-4, with D perhaps matching TRBD1 (5 bases). V shed 7 bases and J shed 6 bases, with 15 bases lying between them. The germline V gene has CDR1 SNHLY and CDR2 FYNNEI. This CDR3 has 14 residues. The CDR3 DNA is TGTGCCAGCACTTGGCGGGGCTATTATGAAAAACTGTTTTTT. Amino acids: CASTWRGYYEKLFF.

The genes are TRBV7-9 and TRBJ2-5; a weak D match, TRBD1 (5 bases). This CDR3 spans 15 amino acids. Trimming stripped 1 base from V and 5 bases from J, with 14 bases between. Germline assignment: CDR1 SEHNR and CDR2 FQNEAQ (reference sequence). Here the CDR3 reads CASSLVRERGETQYF. The CDR3 nucleotides are TGTGCCAGCAGCTTAGTCAGGGAACGTGGGGAGACCCAGTACTTC.

With respect to this clone: The junction and the germline gene differ at one end; a read error may be behind it. V and J are TRBV6-4 and TRBJ2-5; TRBD2 agrees at 9 bases. The CDR3 has 16 residues. The germline V gene has CDR1 MRHNA and CDR2 SNTAGT. CDR3 amino acids: CASSPEASGVQEAQYF. As DNA, the CDR3 is TGTGCCAGCAGCCCCGAGGCTAGCGGGGTTCAAGAGGCCCAGTACTTC.

J is TRBJ2-7 and V is TRBV7-9; 7 positions agree with TRBD1. Germline-derived CDR1 and CDR2 are SEHNR and FQNEAQ (reference sequence). This CDR3 has 14 amino acids. Trimming at V came to 5 bases and at J to 4 bases, leaving 8 bases not matched to a gene. The CDR3 DNA is TGTGCCAGCAGCCGTGACAGGGCCATGTACGAGCAGTACTTC. The encoded protein is CASSRDRAMYEQYF.

This clone was recorded a few times. J is TRBJ1-2 and V is TRBV2; no clear D gene. CDR1 SNHLY and CDR2 FYNNEI come from the germline V gene. Trimming pared 5 bases from V and 0 bases from J, leaving 10 bases between. The CDR3 is 14 amino acids. The CDR3 bases are TGTGCCAGCAGTCCAGCGGGAGCTAACTATGGCTACACCTTC. Its translation is CASSPAGANYGYTF. Variable domain in full (rest from reference TRBV2 and TRBJ1-2): EPEVTQTPSHQVTQMGQEVILRCVPISNHLYFYWYRQILGQKVEFLVSFYNNEISEKSEIFDDQFSVERPDGSNFTLKIRSTKLEDSAMYFCASSPAGANYGYTFGSGTRLTVV.

This clone was seen only a few times. The V and J genes are TRBV7-9 and TRBJ1-5; D might be TRBD1 (5 bases). The CDR3 totals 16 residues. Trimming removed 3 bases from V and 3 bases from J, with 15 bases in between. The germline CDR1 and CDR2 sequences are SEHNR and FQNEAQ (reference sequence). The CDR3 sequence: CASSLGWEGNNQPQHF. The CDR3 DNA reads as TGTGCCAGCAGCTTGGGATGGGAGGGGAACAATCAGCCCCAGCATTTT.

The sample holds a few counts of this clone. The chain links TRBV30 to TRBJ2-7; 9 bases are shared with TRBD2. The CDR3 length is 16 residues. V was pared by 5 bases and J by 5 bases, with 16 bases of the junction left unmatched. The germline CDR1 and CDR2 sequences are GTSNPN and SVGIG (reference sequence). The CDR3 sequence: CAWSPLGSGGAHEQYF. CDR3 coding DNA: TGTGCCTGGTCGCCGTTGGGTAGCGGGGGTGCTCACGAGCAGTACTTC.

The chain uses TRBV28 and TRBJ2-5; TRBD1 matches 7 bases. Looked up from germline, CDR1 is MDHEN and CDR2 is SYDVKM. V was pared by 3 bases and J by 4 bases, with 5 bases of the junction left unmatched. The length of the CDR3 is 14 residues. The CDR3 is CASSFLKGAETQYF. CDR3 DNA: TGTGCCAGCAGTTTCCTAAAGGGGGCAGAGACCCAGTACTTC.

This clone was counted only a few times. The genes are TRBV30 and TRBJ2-7; 7 bases line up with TRBD1. The CDR3 sequence is 14 residues long. V was pared by 2 bases and J by 3 bases, with 7 bases of the junction left unmatched. CDR1 is GTSNPN and CDR2 is SVGIG in the germline V gene (reference sequence). CDR3 coding DNA: TGTGCCTGGAGTCGGGACAGTCACTTCTACGAGCAGTACTTC. It encodes CAWSRDSHFYEQYF.

The chain carries TRBV27 and TRBJ1-5, with a possible D match to TRBD1 (5 bases). In germline, CDR1 is MNHEY, CDR2 SMNVEV (reference sequence). The V end lost 0 bases, the J end lost 1 base, and 13 bases lay between the germline ends. CDR3 length: 17 amino acids. For the CDR3, the DNA is TGTGCCAGCAGTTTATCGGGAACCCGGGGGAGCAATCAGCCCCAGCATTTT. Its protein is CASSLSGTRGSNQPQHF.

The V and J genes are TRBV6-1 and TRBJ1-2; 9 nucleotides agree with TRBD1. The germline gives CDR1 MNHNS, CDR2 SASEGT. Unmatched junction bases numbered 7, after V lost 7 bases and J lost 4 bases. The CDR3 covers 14 residues. The CDR3 spells CASTNRGLSYGYTF. CDR3 bases: TGTGCCAGCACCAACAGGGGGCTATCCTATGGCTACACCTTC.

The chain employs TRBV30 and TRBJ1-4; a possible D gene is TRBD1 (5 bases). The germline V gene encodes CDR1 GTSNPN and CDR2 SVGIG (reference sequence). The CDR3 loop spans 17 amino acids. V shed 0 bases and J shed 0 bases, with 14 bases lying between them. CDR3 in amino acids: CAWSVEQAQATNEKLFF. In nucleotides, the CDR3 is TGTGCCTGGAGTGTAGAACAGGCCCAGGCAACTAATGAAAAACTGTTTTTT.

This chain connects TRBV7-7 to TRBJ2-5, with 8 bases identical to TRBD1. The CDR3 extends over 14 amino acids. J was trimmed by 3 bases and V by 11 bases; bases with no gene match: 11. The V gene's germline CDR1 is SSHAT and CDR2 FNYEAQ (reference sequence). CDR3 loop: CAVTEGQGEETQYF. In DNA form, the CDR3 reads TGTGCCGTCACCGAAGGACAGGGTGAAGAGACCCAGTACTTC.

A few counts support this clone. V gene TRBV7-8 combines with J gene TRBJ2-7; 7 nucleotides agree with TRBD1. After removal of 5 bases from V and 4 bases from J, the junction contained 8 bases not matched to a gene. This CDR3 is built from 14 residues. The V gene's germline CDR1 is SGHVS and CDR2 FQNEAQ. CDR3 protein: CASSPRQGGYEQYF. The CDR3 bases are TGTGCCAGCAGCCCGAGACAGGGTGGATACGAGCAGTACTTC.

To note about this clone: Other DNA sequences in this sample translate to the same CDR3. This chain uses TRBV10-3 with TRBJ2-7; TRBD1 matches at 7 bases. V lost 8 bases and J lost 3; bases outside the gene matches: 7. The germline V gene encodes CDR1 ENHRY and CDR2 SYGVKD. The CDR3 runs to 13 residues. CDR3 DNA: TGTGCCATCGCCGACAGGGAAAGCTACGAGCAGTACTTC. It yields the protein CAIADRESYEQYF.

This chain joins TRBV7-6 and TRBJ1-5; D gene uncertain. Germline values: CDR1 SGHVS, CDR2 FNYEAQ. This CDR3 is built from 13 residues. The ends were cut back, 2 bases at V and 1 base at J, with 3 bases in the middle. CDR3 coding DNA: TGTGCCAGCAGCTTACAGAGCAATCAGCCCCAGCATTTT. Amino acid sequence: CASSLQSNQPQHF.

This clone was detected a few times. The chain links TRBV5-6 to TRBJ1-1; 8 nucleotides align to TRBD1. V lost 0 bases to trimming and J lost 0 bases; unmatched junction nucleotides: 4. CDR1 is SGHDT, CDR2 YYEEEE, per germline. The CDR3 is 16 amino acids. The CDR3 protein is CASSLAGGEMNTEAFF. In nucleotides, the CDR3 is TGTGCCAGCAGCTTGGCAGGGGGCGAGATGAACACTGAAGCTTTCTTT.

As for this clone: The junction departs from germline at one end; a sequencing error may be responsible. The gene calls are TRBV30 and TRBJ1-5, with 7 bases that match TRBD1. In germline, CDR1 is GTSNPN, CDR2 SVGIG (reference sequence). The CDR3 totals 12 residues. CDR3 loop: CAWGTVNQHQHF. Here the CDR3 DNA reads TGTGCATGGGGGACAGTCAATCAGCACCAGCATTTT.

A few counts support this clone. The chain couples TRBV7-2 to TRBJ2-2; D gene ambiguous. This CDR3 comprises 14 residues. With 2 bases removed from V and 6 bases from J, the gap between germline ends came to 10 bases. CDR1 SGHTA and CDR2 FQGNSA come from the germline V gene. The CDR3 bases are TGTGCCAGCAGCTTATCCCTCGTTCCCGGGGAGCTGTTTTTT. It encodes CASSLSLVPGELFF.

This chain joins TRBV6-6 and TRBJ1-2, with D maybe TRBD1 (5 bases). Trimming stripped 8 bases from V and 4 bases from J, with 20 bases between. Germline V gene sequence: CDR1 MNHNY, CDR2 SVGAGI (reference sequence). The CDR3 is 15 residues long. For the CDR3, the DNA is TGTGCCAGCGTTCTAGGGACTACGAACTTCTATGGCTACACCTTC. Its protein product is CASVLGTTNFYGYTF.

The rearrangement uses TRBV5-4 and TRBJ2-5; D is perhaps TRBD1 (6 bases). Germline V gene data show CDR1 as SGHNT and CDR2 as YYREEE (reference sequence). Deletions cut 0 bases from V and 0 bases from J, with 15 bases between. This CDR3 has 17 amino acids. The CDR3: CASSLAPGDPYQETQYF. The CDR3 DNA reads as TGTGCCAGCAGCTTGGCCCCAGGGGACCCTTACCAAGAGACCCAGTACTTC.

The genes are TRBV25-1 and TRBJ1-2; tentative D call: TRBD1 (5 bases). Trimming took off 5 bases at V and 8 bases at J, with 18 bases between the two ends. The germline gives CDR1 MGHDK, CDR2 SYGVNS. CDR3 length equals 14 residues. As DNA, the CDR3 is TGTGCCAGCAGTCCCCCCGGAGGGGCCGACGGCTACACCTTC. Translated: CASSPPGGADGYTF.

This clone came up a few times. This rearrangement joins TRBV9 to TRBJ2-5; 9 nucleotides match TRBD2. V lost 4 bases and J lost 3; bases outside the gene matches: 7. The CDR3 runs to 15 residues. The germline CDR1 and CDR2 sequences are SGDLS and YYNGEE. CDR3 protein: CASSRISGGKETQYF. The CDR3 DNA is TGTGCCAGCAGCCGGATAAGCGGGGGGAAAGAGACCCAGTACTTC.

This clone occurred a few times. The chain carries TRBV6-5 and TRBJ1-6, with a tentative D call TRBD1 (5 bases). This CDR3 region has 14 residues. Germline CDR1 is MNHEY and CDR2 is SVGAGI. V was trimmed by 6 bases and J by 7 bases, leaving 13 bases between them. CDR3 region: CASSPPGLNSPLHF. CDR3 in DNA: TGTGCCAGCAGCCCCCCAGGGCTCAATTCACCCCTCCACTTT.

This clone has a handful of counts. This rearrangement joins TRBV7-6 to TRBJ1-4; D call uncertain. V dropped 2 bases and J dropped 5 bases, with 9 bases sitting between them. This CDR3 is built from 14 residues. Germline V gene data show CDR1 as SGHVS and CDR2 as FNYEAQ. CDR3 in amino acids: CASSLTTENEKLFF. In nucleotides, the CDR3 is TGTGCCAGCAGCTTAACAACGGAGAATGAAAAACTGTTTTTT.

The V and J genes are TRBV27 and TRBJ1-5; TRBD1 aligns across 7 bases. CDR1 is MNHEY and CDR2 is SMNVEV in the germline V gene (reference sequence). With V trimmed by 5 bases and J by 6 bases, 7 bases remained unmatched. This CDR3 comprises 14 residues. Written as DNA, the CDR3 is TGTGCCAGCAGTACCCAGGGGGGAGGTCAGCCCCAGCATTTT. It codes for CASSTQGGGQPQHF.

This clone was counted a few times. The rearrangement joins TRBV7-2 to TRBJ2-5; 16 bases are shared with TRBD2. The V and J ends lost 2 bases and 10 bases, in that order; junction bases with no gene match: 10. Germline lookup yields CDR1 SGHTA and CDR2 FQGNSA. This CDR3 spans 17 amino acids. CDR3 sequence reads: CASSLLPGLAGGRIQYF. The CDR3 DNA sequence: TGTGCCAGCAGCTTACTTCCGGGACTAGCGGGGGGGCGGATCCAGTACTTC.

This clone came up a few times. V is TRBV7-9 and J is TRBJ2-7; 7 nucleotides line up with TRBD1. The length of the CDR3 is 14 residues. From germline, CDR1 is SEHNR and CDR2 FQNEAQ (reference sequence). Unmatched junction bases numbered 10, after V lost 4 bases and J lost 7 bases. CDR3 in DNA: TGTGCCAGCAGCTGGATACAGGGGTTGGATGAGCAGTACTTC. Encoded protein: CASSWIQGLDEQYF.